The subject of this entry is one T cell receptor beta chain. As yet, its antigen is unknown. Some clones are missing from TCRdb's copy, which holds only in-frame ones; the method was immunoSEQ multiplex PCR. The data contain about 130,000 clones, about 87% of them singletons. The data originate from a study of cytomegalovirus exposure and HLA in healthy donors. Study as a whole: According to later analysis, the same platform produced the roughly 110 validation and around 730 first-cohort repertoires. The study's findings and limits: The finding came from a later analysis; first-cohort TCR clusters tended to co-occur in the 90 to 150 validation repertoires. In vitro confirmation showed three CMV-associated chains to be CMV antigen specific. Cytomegalovirus status was reportedly diagnosed by the classifier with high sensitivity and specificity.

The V gene end was trimmed by 6 bases and the J gene end by 8 bases; junction bases not matched to a gene: 5. This CDR3 is 14 amino acids long. Germline values: CDR1 MNHNS, CDR2 SASEGT. The TCR originated in a young woman in good health and CMV-seropositive. The gene calls are TRBV6-1 and TRBJ1-4; 11 positions agree with TRBD1. The sequenced sample was PBMCs. The CDR3 sequence is CASRGQGVEEKLFF. The CDR3 DNA reads TGTGCCAGCAGGGGACAGGGGGTAGAGGAAAAACTGTTTTTT.